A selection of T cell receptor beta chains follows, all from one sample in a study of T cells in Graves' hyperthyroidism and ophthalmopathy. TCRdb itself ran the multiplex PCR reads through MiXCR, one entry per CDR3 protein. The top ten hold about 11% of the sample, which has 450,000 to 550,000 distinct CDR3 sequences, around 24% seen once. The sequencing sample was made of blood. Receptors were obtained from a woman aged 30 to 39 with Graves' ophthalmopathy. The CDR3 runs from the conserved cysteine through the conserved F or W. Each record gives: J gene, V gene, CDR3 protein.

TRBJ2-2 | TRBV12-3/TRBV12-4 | CASSPRLASAGELFF
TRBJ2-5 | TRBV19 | CASKTSGGETQYF
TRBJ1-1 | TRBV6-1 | CASTEHREMATEAFF
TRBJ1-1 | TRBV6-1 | CASSLKRDREFNTEAFF
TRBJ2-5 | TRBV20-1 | CSATPGGAATGTQYF
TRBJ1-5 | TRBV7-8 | CASSLIGSGNNQPQHF
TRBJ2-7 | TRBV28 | CASSSNWQNMYF
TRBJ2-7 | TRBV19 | CASSIGQGNDEQYF
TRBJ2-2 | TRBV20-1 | CSARIGMAGELFF
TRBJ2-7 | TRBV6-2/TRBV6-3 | CASSYSRQGYEQYF
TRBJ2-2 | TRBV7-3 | CASSWKPPGLQAGELFF
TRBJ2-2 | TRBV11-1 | CASSTEAGGENTGELFF
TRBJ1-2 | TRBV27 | CASSLSGQGMGYTF
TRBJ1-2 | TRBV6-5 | CASSYTDRLYGYTF
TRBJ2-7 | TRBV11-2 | CASSQGSGGGEQYF
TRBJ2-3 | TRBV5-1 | CASSLSTGTADTQYF